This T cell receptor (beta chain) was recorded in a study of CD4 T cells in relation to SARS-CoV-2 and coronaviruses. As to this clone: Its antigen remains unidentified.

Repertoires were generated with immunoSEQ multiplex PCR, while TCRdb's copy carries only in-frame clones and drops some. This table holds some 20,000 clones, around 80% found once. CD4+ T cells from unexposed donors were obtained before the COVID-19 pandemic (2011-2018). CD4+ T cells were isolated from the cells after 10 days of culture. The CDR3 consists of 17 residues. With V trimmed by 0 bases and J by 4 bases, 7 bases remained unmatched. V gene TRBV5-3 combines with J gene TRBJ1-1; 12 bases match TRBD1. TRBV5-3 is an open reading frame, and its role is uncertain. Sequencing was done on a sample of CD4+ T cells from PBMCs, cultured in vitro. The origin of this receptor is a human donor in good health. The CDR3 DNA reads TGTGCCAGAAGCTTGGAAGCGGGACAGGGGGCAGGCACTGAAGCTTTCTTT. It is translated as CARSLEAGQGAGTEAFF.